This TCR beta chain was recovered during a study of shared clonotypes between healthy human individuals. Notes on the study in general: On the whole, naive subsets had larger estimated richness than memory subsets had.

Libraries were prepared by immunoSEQ multiplex PCR; TCRdb keeps only in-frame clonotypes and omits some of them. The sample has around 750,000 clones; around 67% are singletons. Germline loops: CDR1 MNHNS, CDR2 SASEGT. The CDR3 extends over 15 amino acids. The ends lost 7 bases at V and 5 bases at J; junction bases unmatched: 11. Turning to this clone: No antigen is known for it.

The chain combines TRBV6-1 with TRBJ1-5; 7 bases line up with TRBD1. Specimen: memory CD4+ T cells sorted from blood. Sample subset: CD45RA-negative fraction. The clonotype comes from a woman aged 25 to 39 in good health. CDR3 loop: CASTDRQGGDQPQHF. Written as DNA, the CDR3 is TGTGCCAGCACTGACAGACAGGGCGGTGATCAGCCCCAGCATTTT.